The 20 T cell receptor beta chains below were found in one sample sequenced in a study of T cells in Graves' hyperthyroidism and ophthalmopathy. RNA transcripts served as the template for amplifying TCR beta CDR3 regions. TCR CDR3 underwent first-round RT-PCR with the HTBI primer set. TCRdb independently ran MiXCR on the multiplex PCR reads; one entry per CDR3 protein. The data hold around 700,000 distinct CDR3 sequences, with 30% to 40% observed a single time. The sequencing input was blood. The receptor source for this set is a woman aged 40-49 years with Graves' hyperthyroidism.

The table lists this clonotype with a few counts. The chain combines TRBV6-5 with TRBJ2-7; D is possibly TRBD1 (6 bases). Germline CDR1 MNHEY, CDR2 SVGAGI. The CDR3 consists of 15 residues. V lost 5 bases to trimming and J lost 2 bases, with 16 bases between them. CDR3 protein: CASSHRDTGPYEQYF. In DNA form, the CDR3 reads TGTGCCAGCAGTCACCGGGACACCGGACCCTACGAGCAGTACTTC.

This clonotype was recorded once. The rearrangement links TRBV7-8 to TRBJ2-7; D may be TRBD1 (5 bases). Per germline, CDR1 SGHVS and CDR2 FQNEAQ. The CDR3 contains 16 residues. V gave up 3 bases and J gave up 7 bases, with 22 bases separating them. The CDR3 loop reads CASSFHRTSWTGEQYF. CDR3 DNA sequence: TGTGCCAGCAGCTTCCACAGGACAAGCTGGACCGGGGAGCAGTACTTC.

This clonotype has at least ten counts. DNA of the CDR3: TGTGCCAGCACCCGTTCCTGGGGAGAATCACCCCTCCACTTT. It codes for CASTRSWGESPLHF. The chain couples TRBV6-1 to TRBJ1-6; the D is unclear. The V end lost 7 bases, the J end lost 10 bases, and 17 bases lay between the germline ends. The CDR3 consists of 14 residues. The germline CDR1 and CDR2 sequences are MNHNS and SASEGT.

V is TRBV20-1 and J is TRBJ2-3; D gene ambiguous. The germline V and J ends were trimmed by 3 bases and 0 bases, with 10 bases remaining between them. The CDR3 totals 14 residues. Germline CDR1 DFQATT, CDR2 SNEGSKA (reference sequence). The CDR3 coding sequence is TGCAGTGCTAGTAGCCTCTCTAGCACAGATACGCAGTATTTT. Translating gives CSASSLSSTDTQYF.

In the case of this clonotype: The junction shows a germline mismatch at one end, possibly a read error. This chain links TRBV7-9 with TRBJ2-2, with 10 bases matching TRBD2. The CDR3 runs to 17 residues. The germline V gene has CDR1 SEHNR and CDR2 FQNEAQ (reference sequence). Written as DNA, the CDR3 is TGCGCCAGCAGCCAAGATATCCTAGCGGGAGCGGCCGGGGAGCTGTTTTTT. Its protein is CASSQDILAGAAGELFF.

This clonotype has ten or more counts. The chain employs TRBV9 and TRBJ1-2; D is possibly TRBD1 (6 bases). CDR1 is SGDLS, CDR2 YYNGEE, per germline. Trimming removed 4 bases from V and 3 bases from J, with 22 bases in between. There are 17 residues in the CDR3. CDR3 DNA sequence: TGTGCCAGCAGCCCGACCCTCACAGGGCTTTGGGACTATGGCTACACCTTC. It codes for CASSPTLTGLWDYGYTF.

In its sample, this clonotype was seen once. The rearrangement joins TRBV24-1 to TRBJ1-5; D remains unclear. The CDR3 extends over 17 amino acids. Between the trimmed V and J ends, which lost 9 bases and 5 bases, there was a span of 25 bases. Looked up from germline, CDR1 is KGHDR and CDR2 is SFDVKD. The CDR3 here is CATCRERHQAPDQPQHF. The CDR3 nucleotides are TGTGCCACCTGTCGAGAGAGACACCAAGCCCCCGATCAGCCCCAGCATTTT.

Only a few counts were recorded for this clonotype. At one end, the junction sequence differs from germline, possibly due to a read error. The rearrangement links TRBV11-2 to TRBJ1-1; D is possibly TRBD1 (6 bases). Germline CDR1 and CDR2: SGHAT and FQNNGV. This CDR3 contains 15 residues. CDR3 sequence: CASSLGGGLDTKAFF. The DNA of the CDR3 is TGTGCCAGCAGCTTAGGGGGGGGGCTAGACACTAAAGCTTTCTTT.

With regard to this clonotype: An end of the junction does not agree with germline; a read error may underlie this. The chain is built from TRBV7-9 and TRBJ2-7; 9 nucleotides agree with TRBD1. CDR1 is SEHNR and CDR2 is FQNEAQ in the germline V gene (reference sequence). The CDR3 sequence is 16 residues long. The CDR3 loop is CASSQIYRDRAYEQYF. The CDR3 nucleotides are TGCGCCAGCAGCCAGATTTACCGGGACAGGGCTTACGAGCAGTACTTC.

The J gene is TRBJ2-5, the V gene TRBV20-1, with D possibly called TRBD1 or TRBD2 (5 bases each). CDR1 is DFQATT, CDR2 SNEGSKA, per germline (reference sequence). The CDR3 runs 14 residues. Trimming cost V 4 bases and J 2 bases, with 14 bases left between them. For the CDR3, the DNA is TGCAGTGCTATGGGGCTAGCTAGGCAAGAGACCCAGTACTTC. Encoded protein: CSAMGLARQETQYF.

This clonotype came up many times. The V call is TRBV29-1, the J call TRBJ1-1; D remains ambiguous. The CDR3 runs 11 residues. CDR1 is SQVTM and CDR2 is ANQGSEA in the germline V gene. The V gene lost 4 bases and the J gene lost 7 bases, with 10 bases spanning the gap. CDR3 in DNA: TGCAGCGTTGCTTTTTCGGGTGAAGCTTTCTTT. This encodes CSVAFSGEAFF.

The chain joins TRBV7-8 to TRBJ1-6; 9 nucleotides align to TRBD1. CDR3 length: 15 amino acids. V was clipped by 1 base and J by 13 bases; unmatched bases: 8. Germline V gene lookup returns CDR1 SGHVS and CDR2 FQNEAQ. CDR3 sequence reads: CASSLVGQGTDPLHF. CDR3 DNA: TGTGCCAGCAGCTTAGTTGGACAGGGGACGGACCCCCTCCACTTT.

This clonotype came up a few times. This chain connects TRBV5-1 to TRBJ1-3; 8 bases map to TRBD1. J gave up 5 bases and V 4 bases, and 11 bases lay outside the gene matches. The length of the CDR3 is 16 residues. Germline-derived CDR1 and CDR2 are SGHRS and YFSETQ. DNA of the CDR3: TGCGCCAGCAGCAAGCTTCTAGGACAGGGTCGAAACACCATATATTTT. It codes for CASSKLLGQGRNTIYF. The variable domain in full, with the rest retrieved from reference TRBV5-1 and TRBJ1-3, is KAGVTQTPRYLIKTRGQQVTLSCSPISGHRSVSWYQQTPGQGLQFLFEYFSETQRNKGNFPGRFSGRQFSNSRSEMNVSTLELGDSALYLCASSKLLGQGRNTIYFGEGSWLTVV.

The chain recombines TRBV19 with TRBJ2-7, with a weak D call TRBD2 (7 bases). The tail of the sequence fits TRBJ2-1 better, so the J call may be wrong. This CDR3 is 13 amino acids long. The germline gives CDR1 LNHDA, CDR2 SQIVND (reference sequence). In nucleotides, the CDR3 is TGTGCCAGTAGTATATCAGGGGAGGGCGAGCAGTTCTTC. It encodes CASSISGEGEQFF.

The CDR3 spells CASSFYRDSGNTF. In nucleotides, the CDR3 is TGTGCCAGCAGCTTCTACAGGGACTCTGGAAACACCTTC. V gene TRBV7-2 combines with J gene TRBJ1-2; perhaps TRBD1 as D (6 bases). Germline V lookup: CDR1 SGHTA, CDR2 FQGNSA. This CDR3 region has 13 residues. Trimming shortened V by 3 bases and J by 12 bases, and 17 bases separated the two germline ends.

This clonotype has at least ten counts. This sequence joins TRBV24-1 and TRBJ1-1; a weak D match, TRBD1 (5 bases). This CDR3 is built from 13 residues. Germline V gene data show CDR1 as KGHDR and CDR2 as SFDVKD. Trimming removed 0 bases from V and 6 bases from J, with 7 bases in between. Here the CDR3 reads CATSDLRGAEAFF. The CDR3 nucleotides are TGTGCCACCAGTGATTTGCGGGGGGCTGAAGCTTTCTTT.

This CDR3 is CASSVLGTGGNQPQHF. The CDR3 region has the DNA TGTGCCAGCAGCGTCTTAGGGACAGGGGGCAATCAGCCCCAGCATTTT. The rearrangement uses TRBV11-1 and TRBJ1-5, with TRBD1 identical over 10 bases. There are 16 residues in the CDR3. V lost 5 bases, J lost 2 bases, and 6 bases stayed unmatched. Germline CDR1 is SGHAT and CDR2 is FQDESV (reference sequence).

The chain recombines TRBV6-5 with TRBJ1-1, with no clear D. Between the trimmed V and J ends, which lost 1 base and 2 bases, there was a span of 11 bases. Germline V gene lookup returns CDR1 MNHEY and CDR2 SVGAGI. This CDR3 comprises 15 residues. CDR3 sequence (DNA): TGTGCCAGCAGTTACTGTCCCGGGGATAACACTGAAGCTTTCTTT. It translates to CASSYCPGDNTEAFF.

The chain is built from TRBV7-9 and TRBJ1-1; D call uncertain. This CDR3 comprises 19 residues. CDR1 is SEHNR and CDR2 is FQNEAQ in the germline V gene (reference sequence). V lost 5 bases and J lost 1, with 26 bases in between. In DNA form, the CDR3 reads TGTGCCAGCAGCCCGTTCTTGACCATGGAAATTTACCAGAACACTGAAGCTTTCTTT. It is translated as CASSPFLTMEIYQNTEAFF. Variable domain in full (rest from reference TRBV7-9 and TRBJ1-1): DTGVSQNPRHKITKRGQNVTFRCDPISEHNRLYWYRQTLGQGPEFLTYFQNEAQLEKSRLLSDRFSAERPKGSFSTLEIQRTEQGDSAMYLCASSPFLTMEIYQNTEAFFGQGTRLTVV.

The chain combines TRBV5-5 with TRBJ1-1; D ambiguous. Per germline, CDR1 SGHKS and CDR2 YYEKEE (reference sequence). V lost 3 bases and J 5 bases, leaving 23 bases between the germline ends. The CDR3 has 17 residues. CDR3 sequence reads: CASSSLYQGPVETEAFF. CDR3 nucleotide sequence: TGTGCCAGCAGCTCCCTTTACCAAGGACCTGTGGAAACTGAAGCTTTCTTT.